One sample yielded the 32 T cell receptor beta chains listed below, sequenced in a study of blood T cell repertoires in COVID-19. Generated by immunoSEQ multiplex PCR, the TCRdb table keeps only in-frame clones and is missing some. This table holds about 140,000 clones, 80% to 90% found once. The sample was peripheral blood. The receptors were gathered from a woman older than 75 with acute or convalescent COVID-19.

The chain couples TRBV5-1 to TRBJ1-1; 7 positions match TRBD1. The V and J ends lost 4 bases and 3 bases, in that order; junction bases with no gene match: 6. Germline lookup yields CDR1 SGHRS and CDR2 YFSETQ. There are 14 residues in the CDR3. This CDR3 reads CASSNHQGDTEAFF. DNA of the CDR3: TGCGCCAGCAGCAACCATCAGGGGGACACTGAAGCTTTCTTT.

In DNA, the CDR3 is TGTGCCAGCAGCCAACTTGGGGGGGCTGGGGTCGAAGCTTTCTTT. Protein: CASSQLGGAGVEAFF. V and J are TRBV14 and TRBJ1-1; D possibly corresponds to TRBD1 (6 bases). The CDR3 length is 15 residues. V lost 2 bases to trimming and J lost 8 bases, with 18 bases between them. Germline CDR1 is SGHDN and CDR2 is FVKESK.

The chain combines TRBV4-1 with TRBJ2-5, with 7 bases matching TRBD2. The CDR3 extends over 14 amino acids. CDR1 is MGHRA, CDR2 YSYEKL, per germline. V was pared by 4 bases and J by 0 bases, with 2 bases of the junction left unmatched. The CDR3 coding sequence is TGCGCCAGCAGCCCACGGGGGGACCAAGAGACCCAGTACTTC. Amino acid sequence: CASSPRGDQETQYF.

This rearrangement joins TRBV7-9 to TRBJ2-1, with 7 bases that match TRBD2. V lost 4 bases to trimming and J lost 2 bases; unmatched junction nucleotides: 5. Germline V gene lookup returns CDR1 SEHNR and CDR2 FQNEAQ (reference sequence). This CDR3 has 15 amino acids. For the CDR3, the DNA is TGTGCCAGCAGCTCCGCGGGGGTAACCTACAATGAGCAGTTCTTC. It yields the protein CASSSAGVTYNEQFF. The complete variable domain, with remaining parts taken from reference TRBV7-9 and TRBJ2-1, reads DTGVSQNPRHKITKRGQNVTFRCDPISEHNRLYWYRQTLGQGPEFLTYFQNEAQLEKSRLLSDRFSAERPKGSFSTLEIQRTEQGDSAMYLCASSSAGVTYNEQFFGPGTRLTVL.

This chain uses TRBV20-1 with TRBJ2-3, with D hard to call. The V end lost 5 bases, the J end lost 5 bases, and 5 bases lay between the germline ends. This CDR3 has 10 residues. From germline, CDR1 is DFQATT and CDR2 SNEGSKA (reference sequence). The CDR3 sequence is CSAHLDTQYF. The CDR3 DNA is TGCAGTGCTCATTTAGATACGCAGTATTTT.

The chain is built from TRBV5-4 and TRBJ1-6; D perhaps matches TRBD1 (6 bases). V was pared by 3 bases and J by 10 bases, with 14 bases between. The CDR3 runs to 14 residues. Germline CDR1 is SGHNT and CDR2 is YYREEE (reference sequence). This CDR3 reads CASSSPADRSPLHF. DNA for the CDR3: TGTGCCAGCAGCTCGCCGGCAGACAGGTCACCCCTCCACTTT.

The rearrangement joins TRBV5-1 to TRBJ1-3; D may be TRBD1 (6 bases). Germline V CDR1 and CDR2: SGHRS, YFSETQ. This CDR3 contains 15 residues. V was pared by 0 bases and J by 0 bases, with 7 bases between. The DNA for the CDR3 is TGCGCCAGCAGCTTGGGACAGGCCTCTGGAAACACCATATATTTT. It translates to CASSLGQASGNTIYF.

This rearrangement joins TRBV3-1 (or the pseudogene TRBV3-2) to TRBJ1-2, with a possible D match to TRBD1 (6 bases). CDR1 is LGHDT, CDR2 YNNKEL, per germline (reference sequence). CDR3 length: 12 residues. V gave up 4 bases and J gave up 7 bases, with 10 bases separating them. The CDR3, as DNA: TGTGCCAGCAGCCTACAGGGTTCTGGCTACACCTTC. Translation: CASSLQGSGYTF.

J is TRBJ1-4 and V is TRBV19; the D gene is possibly TRBD1 (6 bases). CDR1 LNHDA and CDR2 SQIVND come from the germline V gene (reference sequence). CDR3 size: 13 residues. Trimming removed 7 bases from V and 8 bases from J, with 14 bases in between. Here the CDR3 reads CASKGQFGEKLFF. In DNA, the CDR3 is TGTGCCAGTAAGGGACAATTTGGGGAAAAACTGTTTTTT.

The V gene is TRBV7-8, the J gene TRBJ1-1; unclear D gene. This CDR3 is 16 amino acids long. V lost 3 bases and J lost 1, with 15 bases in between. The germline V gene has CDR1 SGHVS and CDR2 FQNEAQ. The CDR3 DNA reads as TGTGCCAGCAGCTTTAGGATGGCAGGCCAGAACACTGAAGCTTTCTTT. Translating gives CASSFRMAGQNTEAFF. Full variable domain (outside the CDR3, taken from reference TRBV7-8 and TRBJ1-1): GAGVSQSPRYKVAKRGQDVALRCDPISGHVSLFWYQQALGQGPEFLTYFQNEAQLDKSGLPSDRFFAERPEGSVSTLKIQRTQQEDSAVYLCASSFRMAGQNTEAFFGQGTRLTVV.

The rearrangement joins TRBV5-1 to TRBJ2-1; D is possibly TRBD2 (5 bases). There are 16 residues in the CDR3. The V and J ends lost 0 bases and 4 bases respectively, with 14 bases between them. Germline CDR1 SGHRS, CDR2 YFSETQ. The CDR3 protein is CASSLVASGGYNEQFF. In DNA, the CDR3 is TGCGCCAGCAGCTTGGTAGCCAGCGGCGGATACAATGAGCAGTTCTTC.

V and J are TRBV7-3 and TRBJ2-1; 7 bases are shared with TRBD2. Germline V gene sequence: CDR1 SGHTA, CDR2 FQGTGA. After removal of 5 bases from V and 5 bases from J, the junction contained 6 bases not matched to a gene. The CDR3 has 14 amino acids. The DNA of the CDR3 is TGTGCCAGCAGCCTCACGGGGGGAAACAATGAGCAGTTCTTC. As protein: CASSLTGGNNEQFF.

The chain carries TRBV6-5 and TRBJ1-3, with D possibly TRBD1 on 5 matching bases. The CDR3 sequence is 14 residues long. Trimming removed 5 bases from V and 6 bases from J, with 14 bases in between. Per germline, CDR1 MNHEY and CDR2 SVGAGI. The CDR3, as DNA: TGTGCCAGCAGTCCCCCAGACAGACTAAACACCATATATTTT. This codes for CASSPPDRLNTIYF.

The chain carries TRBV7-2 and TRBJ1-4, with 7 bases lining up with TRBD1. The V gene's germline CDR1 is SGHTA and CDR2 FQGNSA. V was clipped by 5 bases and J by 7 bases; unmatched bases: 4. CDR3 size: 13 residues. CDR3 bases: TGTGCCAGCAGCGAACAGGGGACTGAAAAACTGTTTTTT. It specifies CASSEQGTEKLFF.

V and J are TRBV2 and TRBJ1-2; no clear D. Germline V CDR1 and CDR2: SNHLY, FYNNEI. Trimming removed 0 bases from V and 8 bases from J, with 7 bases in between. CDR3 length: 12 residues. CDR3 amino acids: CASSEAEGGYTF. The CDR3 nucleotides read TGTGCCAGCAGTGAAGCAGAGGGAGGCTACACCTTC.

The chain is built from TRBV4-3 and TRBJ1-5; TRBD1 is a possible D gene (6 bases). Trimming cost V 4 bases and J 5 bases, with 15 bases left between them. The V gene's germline CDR1 is LGHNA and CDR2 YSLEER. The CDR3 spans 15 residues. CDR3 amino acids: CASSLRWGGDQPQHF. The CDR3 DNA is TGCGCCAGCAGCCTCAGGTGGGGGGGCGATCAGCCCCAGCATTTT.

The V gene is TRBV10-1, the J gene TRBJ2-1; 11 bases are a match to TRBD2. CDR1 is WNHNN and CDR2 is SYGVQD in the germline V gene (reference sequence). This CDR3 is built from 15 residues. Trimming took 2 bases from V and 5 from J; bases not matched to a gene: 2. CDR3 amino acids: CASSERLAGNNEQFF. DNA of the CDR3: TGCGCCAGCAGTGAGAGACTAGCGGGGAACAATGAGCAGTTCTTC.

V usage is TRBV2 and J usage is TRBJ1-3, with D perhaps TRBD1 (5 bases). This CDR3 spans 14 amino acids. V dropped 7 bases and J dropped 0 bases, with 10 bases sitting between them. Germline CDR1 and CDR2: SNHLY and FYNNEI. This chain's CDR3 is CASNGGTSGNTIYF. CDR3 nucleotides: TGTGCCAGCAACGGGGGGACCTCTGGAAACACCATATATTTT.

The rearrangement links TRBV3-1 (or the pseudogene TRBV3-2) to TRBJ1-2; D gene unclear. Trimming removed 1 base from V and 1 base from J, with 7 bases in between. CDR1 and CDR2 from the germline V gene are LGHDT and YNNKEL (reference sequence). The CDR3 spans 14 residues. CDR3 nucleotides: TGTGCCAGCAGCCAAGCGGACTTTAACTATGGCTACACCTTC. It specifies CASSQADFNYGYTF.

V usage is TRBV7-2 and J usage is TRBJ2-1; the D gene is possibly TRBD1 (6 bases). CDR3 length: 14 residues. The V and J ends lost 6 bases and 0 bases respectively, with 9 bases between them. The germline V gene has CDR1 SGHTA and CDR2 FQGNSA. CDR3 in amino acids: CASSRQDSYNEQFF. Here the CDR3 DNA reads TGTGCCAGCAGTCGACAGGACTCCTACAATGAGCAGTTCTTC. Combining the CDR3 with reference TRBV7-2 and TRBJ2-1 gives the whole variable domain GAGVSQSPSNKVTEKGKDVELRCDPISGHTALYWYRQSLGQGLEFLIYFQGNSAPDKSGLPSDRFSAERTGGSVSTLTIQRTQQEDSAVYLCASSRQDSYNEQFFGPGTRLTVL.

The chain carries TRBV11-1 and TRBJ1-1; D is uncertain. V was trimmed by 1 base and J by 4 bases, leaving 13 bases between them. The germline gives CDR1 SGHAT, CDR2 FQDESV (reference sequence). The length of the CDR3 is 15 residues. CDR3 DNA sequence: TGTGCCAGCAGCTTAGAAATGGTGATCAGCACTGAAGCTTTCTTT. It translates to CASSLEMVISTEAFF.

V gene TRBV5-4 combines with J gene TRBJ2-7; 7 bases are shared with TRBD2. After removal of 4 bases from V and 2 bases from J, the junction contained 12 bases not matched to a gene. From germline, CDR1 is SGHNT and CDR2 YYREEE (reference sequence). CDR3 length equals 16 residues. CDR3 nucleotides: TGTGCCAGCAGCCCCTCCGCCAGCGGGGTTCCCTACGAGCAGTACTTC. Amino acids: CASSPSASGVPYEQYF.

Only one count was recorded for this clone. This chain connects TRBV30 to TRBJ1-6, with D uncertain. V was trimmed by 2 bases and J by 0 bases, leaving 8 bases between them. This CDR3 region has 15 residues. Germline CDR1 GTSNPN, CDR2 SVGIG (reference sequence). The CDR3 DNA is TGTGCCTGGAGTAGACGGAGCTCCTATAATTCACCCCTCCACTTT. As protein: CAWSRRSSYNSPLHF. The variable domain in full, completed from reference TRBV30 and TRBJ1-6, reads SQTIHQWPATLVQPVGSPLSLECTVEGTSNPNLYWYRQAAGRGLQLLFYSVGIGQISSEVPQNLSASRPQDRQFILSSKKLLLSDSGFYLCAWSRRSSYNSPLHFGNGTRLTVT.

The gene calls are TRBV30 and TRBJ2-7, with D uncertain. V was trimmed by 3 bases and J by 9 bases, leaving 15 bases between them. Germline loops: CDR1 GTSNPN, CDR2 SVGIG (reference sequence). This CDR3 is 12 amino acids long. CDR3 loop: CAWSPTTRVQYF. The DNA of the CDR3 is TGTGCCTGGAGCCCTACCACTCGGGTGCAGTACTTC. The full variable domain, completed using reference TRBV30 and TRBJ2-7, is SQTIHQWPATLVQPVGSPLSLECTVEGTSNPNLYWYRQAAGRGLQLLFYSVGIGQISSEVPQNLSASRPQDRQFILSSKKLLLSDSGFYLCAWSPTTRVQYFGPGTRLTVT.

The chain combines TRBV3-1 (or the pseudogene TRBV3-2) with TRBJ2-2; 14 bases are a match to TRBD2. Germline CDR1 LGHDT, CDR2 YNNKEL (reference sequence). V dropped 1 base and J dropped 4; count of bases not matched to a gene: 2. This CDR3 has 17 amino acids. This CDR3 reads CASSQGTSGGITGELFF. The CDR3 bases are TGTGCCAGCAGCCAAGGGACTAGCGGGGGGATCACCGGGGAGCTGTTTTTT.

The rearrangement uses TRBV5-1 and TRBJ2-1, with TRBD2 matching 8 bases. Germline V gene data show CDR1 as SGHRS and CDR2 as YFSETQ. This CDR3 comprises 22 residues. The trim removed 1 base at V and 4 bases at J, leaving 25 bases unmatched. The CDR3 nucleotides are TGCGCCAGCAGCTTGCGGACTAGCTCATCTCCCTCCGACCTCGTCAATTACAATGAGCAGTTCTTC. Protein: CASSLRTSSSPSDLVNYNEQFF.

The CDR3 DNA sequence: TGTGCCAGCAGTGTCACAAGACAAGAGACCCAGTACTTC. Its protein product is CASSVTRQETQYF. The chain combines TRBV2 with TRBJ2-5; D unresolved. Germline V gene lookup returns CDR1 SNHLY and CDR2 FYNNEI. Trimming removed 4 bases at V and 2 bases at J, with 8 bases between. This CDR3 region has 13 residues.

The gene calls are TRBV3-1 (or the pseudogene TRBV3-2) and TRBJ1-5; a possible D gene is TRBD1 (6 bases). The V end lost 0 bases, the J end lost 5 bases, and 14 bases lay between the germline ends. Germline V lookup: CDR1 LGHDT, CDR2 YNNKEL (reference sequence). This CDR3 contains 16 residues. CDR3 DNA: TGTGCCAGCAGCCAAGATAGGACAGCGGGACATCAGCCCCAGCATTTT. It translates to CASSQDRTAGHQPQHF.

J is TRBJ2-7 and V is TRBV6-5; D possibly corresponds to TRBD2 (5 bases). CDR1 is MNHEY, CDR2 SVGAGI, per germline. Trimming pared 6 bases from V and 4 bases from J, leaving 16 bases between. The CDR3 totals 14 residues. The CDR3 spells CASRPTGGRYEQYF. CDR3 DNA sequence: TGTGCCAGCAGGCCGACTGGCGGGCGTTACGAGCAGTACTTC.

This chain uses TRBV19 with TRBJ1-5, with D possibly being TRBD1 (6 bases). In germline, CDR1 is LNHDA, CDR2 SQIVND (reference sequence). The CDR3 is made up of 18 amino acids. V dropped 4 bases and J dropped 1 base, with 20 bases sitting between them. Here the CDR3 reads CASSSSGPGVGSNQPQHF. The CDR3, as DNA: TGTGCCAGTAGTAGTTCAGGGCCAGGGGTAGGGAGCAATCAGCCCCAGCATTTT.

The V call is TRBV7-2, the J call TRBJ2-7; 7 bases agree with TRBD2. Germline CDR1 is SGHTA and CDR2 is FQGNSA. Trimming at V came to 1 base and at J to 2 bases, leaving 5 bases not matched to a gene. There are 15 residues in the CDR3. CDR3 sequence (DNA): TGTGCCAGCAGCTTAGATCACAGCGGGGCCTACGAGCAGTACTTC. It translates to CASSLDHSGAYEQYF.

The chain is built from TRBV2 and TRBJ2-1; 7 bases align to TRBD2. Germline trimming cut 7 bases from V and 1 base from J; bases unmatched to any gene: 10. The CDR3 spans 16 residues. Germline V gene sequence: CDR1 SNHLY, CDR2 FYNNEI. CDR3 sequence: CASNGALAVSYNEQFF. As DNA, the CDR3 is TGTGCCAGCAATGGGGCCCTAGCGGTTTCCTACAATGAGCAGTTCTTC.